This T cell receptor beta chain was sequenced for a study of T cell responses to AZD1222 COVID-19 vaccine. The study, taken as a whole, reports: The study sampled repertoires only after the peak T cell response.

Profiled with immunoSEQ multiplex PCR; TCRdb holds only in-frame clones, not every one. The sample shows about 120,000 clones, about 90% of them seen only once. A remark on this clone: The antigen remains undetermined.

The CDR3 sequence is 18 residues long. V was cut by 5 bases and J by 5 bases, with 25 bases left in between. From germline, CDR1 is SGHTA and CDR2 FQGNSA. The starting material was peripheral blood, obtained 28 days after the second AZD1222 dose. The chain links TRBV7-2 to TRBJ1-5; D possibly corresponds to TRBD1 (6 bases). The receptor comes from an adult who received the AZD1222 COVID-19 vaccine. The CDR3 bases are TGTGCCAGCAGCACTAGGGGGGCGGCAGGCGGATCGTATCAGCCCCAGCATTTT. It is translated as CASSTRGAAGGSYQPQHF.